This T cell receptor (beta chain) was sequenced during a study of T-cell memory formation after mild COVID-19 (dated by TCRdb to the early 2020s). Describing the broader study: TCR sequence clusters from the two donors were found to be largely donor specific. T-cell clones expanding and contracting after mild COVID-19 in a couple of donors were tracked by longitudinal TCRalpha and TCRbeta repertoire sequencing. Two young, previously healthy adult volunteers made up the cohort, one male and one female. General conclusions and limits of the study: Contracting CD4+ clones were located mainly in the CM and EM memory subsets, whereas CD8+ clones were found to be enriched in EMRA. Some responding clones were detected in pre-infection memory, which suggested that pre-existing cross-reactive memory T cells had joined the SARS-CoV-2 response. The study covered only a couple of mild cases, and larger cohorts including severe cases with pre-infection samples were considered necessary. SARS-CoV-2 specificity was not confirmed for the second-wave clones peaking on day 37. Clones that contracted from day 15 to 85 showed balanced CD4/CD8 phenotypes, whereas a second wave of clones that expanded from day 15 to 37 leaned towards CD4+.

Reads for this sample came from an Illumina NovaSeq 6000. TCRalpha and TCRbeta cDNA libraries were built by 5'RACE with constant-segment primers, adding sample barcodes and unique molecular identifiers. Trizol reagent was used to extract RNA from every sample. The libraries were amplified in two PCR steps, and the second step added a second sample barcode and Illumina TruSeq adapters. Sequencing of the libraries was done on an Illumina NovaSeq, producing 2 x 150 bp paired-end reads. The paper's processing steps were these. Demultiplexing of reads and collapsing into UMI-guided consensus sequences were performed with migec v1.2.7. Using mixcr v2.1.11, the UMI consensuses were aligned to TRA and TRB V and J templates and assembled into clonotypes. A clonotype was counted as expanded or contracted only if both edgeR and NoisET called the change significant, with noise models trained on biological replicates. For edgeR calls, the thresholds were a false discovery rate-adjusted p below 0.01 and a log2 fold-change of 1. As an exploratory analysis of dynamics, PCA with hierarchical clustering was applied to max-normalized trajectories of the 1000 most abundant clonotypes. Each responding clone was given a CD4 or CD8 phenotype based on the CD4+ and CD8+ repertoires, which had been sequenced separately. Through fastp at Q25 and MiXCR, TCRdb rebuilt clones from the public reads, retaining in-frame beta chains. CDR3 protein sequences are deduplicated, and each keeps its most common genes and DNA. These V and J calls are TCRdb output, not the study's own analysis. Across this sample there are hundreds of thousands of distinct CDR3 sequences, with around a sixth seen only once. The ten most abundant clones make up around an eighth of the sample.

About this clonotype: The target of this receptor is not known. No qualities accompany the bases; no much larger clone lies one base away.

Ficoll-Paque density gradient centrifugation was the method used to isolate PBMCs. Sequencing was carried out using PBMCs or a T cell subset sorted from them (not recorded which). This sequence was found in an adult woman who had mild COVID-19 (a few samples of this study predate the infection). The sample titles of this study are shuffled in the database, so cell type and time point are left out; the donor was told from shared clones.

At the DNA level, the sequence is TGTGCCAGCAGTTCGGGACCCTGGTTAGGTACTTTCTTT. Translated, it gives CASSSGPWLGTFF. The sequence links TRBV12-3 or TRBV12-4 to TRBJ1-1; a tentative D call is TRBD1 (5 bases match). The V and J ends are trimmed by 4 bases and 12 bases, leaving 18 bases between them. The CDR3 starts with the cysteine, ends with the phenylalanine, and has 13 residues. CDR3 DNA is the only sequence kept; it has 39 bases, read in frame from the first base.